One and the same sample provided the 11 T cell receptor beta chains below, sequenced in a study of cytomegalovirus exposure and HLA in healthy donors. The PCR contained 60 Vbeta and 13 Jbeta primers. The assay was immunoSEQ multiplex PCR, and TCRdb's table has in-frame clones only and misses some. The sample has around 60,000 clones, around 72% seen once. Sample: PBMCs. These receptors originate from a man aged 45-65 years in good health and CMV-seropositive.

The chain uses TRBV27 and TRBJ2-3, with 8 bases identical to TRBD1. The V segment lost 2 bases and the J segment 8 bases; nucleotides outside the gene matches: 9. This CDR3 spans 15 amino acids. Per the germline V gene, CDR1 is MNHEY and CDR2 is SMNVEV (reference sequence). The chain's CDR3 is CASSLPTRGPGTQYF. In DNA form, the CDR3 reads TGTGCCAGCAGTTTACCAACCAGGGGGCCGGGTACGCAGTATTTT.

On this clone itself: This likely traces to a read error, being one base from a far larger clone. CDR3 sequence (DNA): TGTGCCAGCAGCTCCCTAGGGGACAGGAGGGAATCACCCATCCACTTT. It encodes CASSSLGDRRESPIHF. This chain connects TRBV7-3 to TRBJ1-6, with 8 positions matching TRBD1. The germline CDR1 and CDR2 sequences are SGHTA and FQGTGA. The CDR3 extends over 16 amino acids.

This clone appeared a single time. V usage is TRBV28 and J usage is TRBJ2-1; tentatively, D is TRBD2 (6 bases). The CDR3 is made up of 13 amino acids. Germline V gene lookup returns CDR1 MDHEN and CDR2 SYDVKM. Trimming removed 5 bases from V and 9 bases from J, with 14 bases in between. CDR3 in amino acids: CASSPTRRGEQFF. The CDR3 nucleotides are TGTGCCAGCAGTCCGACTAGACGCGGTGAGCAGTTCTTC.

CDR3 DNA sequence: TGTGCCAGCAGCCAAGTGGAGGGTAGTGGCGGCTACACCTTC. Translated, it gives CASSQVEGSGGYTF. The gene calls are TRBV4-2 and TRBJ1-2; D unresolved. Germline assignment: CDR1 LGHNA and CDR2 YNFKEQ. Trimming removed 1 base from V and 8 bases from J, with 14 bases in between. CDR3 length equals 14 residues.

The chain joins TRBV18 to TRBJ2-1, with D maybe TRBD2 (5 bases). Germline assignment: CDR1 KGHSH and CDR2 LQKENI. V gave up 5 bases and J gave up 9 bases, with 14 bases separating them. The CDR3 is 13 amino acids. The CDR3 is CASSSGLVGEQFF. The CDR3 DNA follows: TGTGCCAGCTCATCGGGGTTGGTGGGTGAGCAGTTCTTC.

This sequence joins TRBV7-3 and TRBJ2-1; TRBD2 matches at 11 bases. The germline V gene has CDR1 SGHTA and CDR2 FQGTGA. V trimming: 0 bases; J trimming: 8 bases; junction bases outside the gene matches: 6. The length of the CDR3 is 16 residues. The CDR3 region is CASSLTGSGRAHEQFF. For the CDR3, the DNA is TGTGCCAGCAGCTTAACGGGTAGCGGGAGGGCCCATGAGCAGTTCTTC.

The chain combines TRBV19 with TRBJ2-7, with D perhaps TRBD1 (8 bases). This CDR3 has 15 amino acids. Germline V lookup: CDR1 LNHDA, CDR2 SQIVND (reference sequence). Trimming removed 5 bases from V and 1 base from J, with 15 bases in between. CDR3 nucleotides: TGTGCCAGTAGTTTCACAGGGGGGGAGTCCTACGAGCAGTACTTC. It codes for CASSFTGGESYEQYF.

This clone was observed a few times. The chain carries TRBV19 and TRBJ2-2; TRBD2 aligns across 9 bases. This CDR3 is built from 13 residues. Germline assignment: CDR1 LNHDA and CDR2 SQIVND (reference sequence). J gave up 7 bases and V 4 bases, and 1 base lay outside the gene matches. The DNA of the CDR3 is TGTGCCAGTAGTAGCGGGAGGGGCGGGGAGCTGTTTTTT. Translated, it gives CASSSGRGGELFF.

This clone was detected once. The chain has TRBV7-2 and TRBJ2-1, with 9 positions matching TRBD2. Germline V gene data show CDR1 as SGHTA and CDR2 as FQGNSA. Trimming removed 4 bases from V and 4 bases from J; junction bases left unmatched: 2. The CDR3 length is 14 residues. The CDR3 loop reads CASSSTSGYNEQFF. DNA of the CDR3: TGTGCCAGCAGCTCGACTAGCGGATACAATGAGCAGTTCTTC.

This rearrangement joins TRBV18 to TRBJ1-2, with D possibly being TRBD1 (6 bases). The CDR3 loop spans 15 amino acids. The germline V and J ends were trimmed by 3 bases and 4 bases, with 15 bases remaining between them. Germline V CDR1 and CDR2: KGHSH, LQKENI. CDR3 sequence: CASSPPSQGGYGYTF. CDR3 coding DNA: TGTGCCAGCTCACCCCCCTCACAGGGCGGCTATGGCTACACCTTC.

The V gene is TRBV10-3, the J gene TRBJ2-5, with 10 bases matching TRBD1. This CDR3 is 14 amino acids long. V shed 6 bases, J shed 5 bases, and the junction held 6 bases outside the gene matches. CDR1 ENHRY and CDR2 SYGVKD come from the germline V gene. CDR3 protein: CAIRGTGASETQYF. Here the CDR3 DNA reads TGTGCCATCAGGGGGACAGGGGCTTCGGAGACCCAGTACTTC.